The sequence of this T cell receptor (beta chain) was determined in a study of post-analysis software for immune sequencing data. Study-level findings and limits: Samples from a shared batch, those prepared together, strongly co-clustered by F measure. Relative to controls, patients with multiple sclerosis showed significantly lower normalized Chao1 diversity.

This clonotype turned up a few times. Antigen specificity is unknown. The authors incorporated unique molecular identifiers into the TCR beta cDNA libraries. From the PCR reads, TCRdb called clonotypes with MiXCR, one entry per CDR3 protein. The sample has about 430,000 distinct CDR3 sequences, more than 30% seen once. The TCR sequence derives from a girl aged 2 to 9 with multiple sclerosis. Sequenced: blood.

The CDR3 spells CAARGGGDTEAFF. The CDR3 nucleotides are TGTGCCGCCCGGGGGGGAGGGGACACTGAAGCTTTCTTT. This rearrangement joins TRBV28 to TRBJ1-1; D is perhaps TRBD1 (5 bases). The CDR3 consists of 13 residues. V was trimmed by 11 bases and J by 3 bases, leaving 16 bases between them. Germline V gene sequence: CDR1 MDHEN, CDR2 SYDVKM.